This entry is about one T cell receptor (beta chain). Antigen unknown. PCR was performed a second time for about 7 to 12 cycles using a sample-barcoded 5' primer and a J-beta primer mix. MiXCR, run by TCRdb on the 5' RACE reads, gives a single entry per CDR3 protein. Here the sample spans 790,000 or so distinct CDR3 sequences, roughly three fifths being singletons. This sample was taken from a study of blood T cells in healthy people across ages. Study-level findings and limits: The unknown donor CMV status may have confounded expanded clonotype changes.

Sequencing input: blood. The clonotype was recovered from a middle-aged man in good health.

In DNA, the CDR3 is TGTGCCAGCAGCCCTGCCTCCCTCGCACACAGGGTTAGATGGGAGACCCAGTACTTC. Its translation is CASSPASLAHRVRWETQYF. The chain uses TRBV7-9 and TRBJ2-5, with D possibly being TRBD1 (6 bases). V dropped 5 bases and J dropped 5 bases, with 30 bases sitting between them. The CDR3 contains 19 residues. Germline lookup yields CDR1 SEHNR and CDR2 FQNEAQ (reference sequence).